This TCR beta chain was recovered during a study of cytomegalovirus exposure and HLA in healthy donors. Study overall: Counted in an early data release were about 85 million unique TCRs from HLA-typed donors. Whole-study findings and limits: Only CMV serostatus was available as immune exposure information.

In the PCR, 60 Vbeta and 13 Jbeta primers were used. The repertoire was sequenced with immunoSEQ multiplex PCR; TCRdb's copy has only in-frame clones and lacks some. Among 80,000 to 95,000 clones listed, roughly 76% were seen once. Per germline, CDR1 MNHEY and CDR2 SMNVEV (reference sequence). CDR3 length equals 13 residues. V lost 7 bases and J 2 bases, leaving 11 bases between the germline ends. On this clone itself: Antigen unknown.

Likely unrecorded immune exposures existed in these nominally healthy donors. This rearrangement joins TRBV27 to TRBJ1-1; maybe TRBD1 (5 bases). Sample: PBMCs. The source is a woman under 40 in good health and CMV-seronegative. The CDR3 nucleotides are TGTGCCAGCATCGACAGAACTAACACTGAAGCTTTCTTT. It is translated as CASIDRTNTEAFF.